This T cell receptor beta chain was captured in a study of T cell changes during pregnancy in multiple sclerosis. This clone was found once. Sequencing was performed with immunoSEQ multiplex PCR; in TCRdb, only in-frame clones are kept and a portion is missing. The repertoire holds 80,000 to 100,000 clones, with approximately 93% as singletons. The CDR3 is 13 amino acids. Germline CDR1 SQVTM, CDR2 ANQGSEA. The V gene end was trimmed by 7 bases and the J gene end by 7 bases; junction bases not matched to a gene: 8. This chain links TRBV29-1 with TRBJ2-1, with 9 nucleotides matching TRBD2. The sequence came from a female donor with multiple sclerosis, enrolled in a pregnancy study. Sequencing was performed on peripheral blood, taken after pregnancy. This CDR3 is CSASGKAWNEQFF. CDR3 nucleotides: TGCAGCGCTAGCGGGAAAGCGTGGAATGAGCAGTTCTTC.